This T cell receptor (beta chain) was retrieved from a study of T cell responses to AZD1222 COVID-19 vaccine. The data were produced by immunoSEQ multiplex PCR, yet TCRdb's version contains in-frame clones alone and is incomplete. The sample includes some 190,000 clones, 80% to 95% of them seen just once. Study-level results: Spike-specific TCR repertoires showed rising breadth and depth after two AZD1222 doses. At 160-218 and 743-854, vaccine-associated CD4 TCRs were dominant, and they spanned spike. The donors showed a predominance of white British ancestry and of females, with possible underestimation of clonal diversity.

As to this clone: Its antigen is currently unknown.

The sequences come from peripheral blood, collected 28 days after the second AZD1222 dose. The receptor was derived from an adult who received the AZD1222 COVID-19 vaccine.

The CDR3 region is CSVVRLEAYNEQFF. In DNA form, the CDR3 reads TGCAGCGTTGTCCGACTAGAAGCCTACAATGAGCAGTTCTTC. The chain couples TRBV29-1 to TRBJ2-1; maybe TRBD2 (6 bases). The germline CDR1 and CDR2 sequences are SQVTM and ANQGSEA. The ends were cut back, 4 bases at V and 2 bases at J, with 12 bases in the middle. This CDR3 region has 14 residues.